This T cell receptor (beta chain) was recorded in a study of blood T cell repertoires in COVID-19. Study at large: Donors in the United States, Italy and Spain gave samples during acute or convalescent COVID-19.

Original analysis: Reference gene primer amplification gave estimated nucleated cell counts. This table comes from immunoSEQ multiplex PCR, and its TCRdb copy is limited to in-frame clones, with some not included. The V and J calls and clone size are taken from that table; D and trimming were inferred from the DNA. The repertoire holds roughly 120,000 clones, with roughly 80% as singletons. About this clone: Here the CDR3 omits its conserved ending phenylalanine or tryptophan, so a read error is the likely source. The limits of the CDR3 on the DNA are not certain, so only TCRdb's listed CDR3 is given.

Ends included, the CDR3 has 9 residues. Germline values: CDR1 MGHDK, CDR2 SYGVNS. This chain links TRBV25-1 with TRBJ2-3; the D call of TRBD2 is as the table states it, not checked on the DNA. The sample comprised peripheral blood. The sequence was collected from a man of 80 years or more with COVID-19, enrolled during active disease. CDR3 residues: CASDEWDWV.